These T cell receptor beta chains were read from a single sample in a study of vaccination effects on CD4 cells after COVID-19. The data were produced by immunoSEQ multiplex PCR, yet TCRdb's version contains in-frame clones alone and is incomplete. The sample carries nearly 50,000 clones, around three quarters recorded once. Their antigens are not known. The sample consisted of CD4+ T cells from PBMCs cultured without peptide, taken after COVID-19 vaccination. These receptors were collected from a human donor who had a prior SARS-CoV-2 infection. The CDR3 runs from the conserved cysteine through the conserved F or W. The D gene is left open where the match is weak. Size tells how often a clone was seen (once, few, many) or the class of an expanded clone, and some rows leave it out.

size	D	V	J	DNA	CDR3
once	.	TRBV5-4	TRBJ1-1	TGTGCCAGCAGCTTGGCCCCGAGACGCACTGAAGCTTTCTTT	CASSLAPRRTEAFF
.	.	TRBV18	TRBJ2-1	TGTGCCAGCTCACCACCGCAGGGAGGCGACTACAATGAGCAGTTCTTC	CASSPPQGGDYNEQFF
.	.	TRBV29-1	TRBJ2-5	TGCAGCGCCGGACAGTTCCAAGAGACCCAGTACTTC	CSAGQFQETQYF
.	.	TRBV7-3	TRBJ2-3	TGTGCCAGCAGCCAACTAAACCGGGGGGCTGGAGATACGCAGTATTTT	CASSQLNRGAGDTQYF
.	.	TRBV30	TRBJ1-1	TGTGCCTGGAGTTCAGGAATGAACACTGAAGCTTTCTTT	CAWSSGMNTEAFF
.	.	TRBV28	TRBJ2-1	TGTGCCAGCACCCTCGCTGGGGGGAGCTCCTACAATGAGCAGTTCTTC	CASTLAGGSSYNEQFF
.	TRBD2	TRBV13	TRBJ2-1	TGTGCCAGCACCGAAGGACTAGCGGGAGTCAATCAAATATCAACTGAGCAGTTCTTC	CASTEGLAGVNQISTEQFF
few	.	TRBV7-2	TRBJ1-1	TGTGCCAGCACCCCGAGCGTTGTGAACACTGAAGCTTTCTTT	CASTPSVVNTEAFF
.	TRBD1	TRBV6-1	TRBJ1-5	TGTGCCAGCAGTGACCCCCGGACAGGGGGATATCAGCCCCAGCATTTT	CASSDPRTGGYQPQHF
few	TRBD2	TRBV4-3	TRBJ2-2	TGCGCCAGCAGCCAAGATTTAGGACTAGACACCGGGGAGCTGTTTTTT	CASSQDLGLDTGELFF
.	.	TRBV2	TRBJ2-1	TGTGCCAGCACTAAAGACCCGACCTACAATGAGCAGTTCTTC	CASTKDPTYNEQFF